This paragraph covers one TCR beta chain sequence. The CDR3 contains 11 residues. V was trimmed by 5 bases and J by 4 bases, leaving 8 bases between them. Germline loops: CDR1 SQVTM, CDR2 ANQGSEA. Researchers ran the PCR with 60 Vbeta and 13 Jbeta primers. Produced via immunoSEQ multiplex PCR; TCRdb's table is partial and in-frame only. The sample has some 93,000 clones, 82% seen once; the top ten hold 3.8%. These data belong to a study of cytomegalovirus exposure and HLA in healthy donors. The chain joins TRBV29-1 to TRBJ2-5; D is perhaps TRBD1 (6 bases). Sequencing was done on a sample of PBMCs. This TCR came from a man aged 50-60 years in good health and CMV-seronegative. CDR3 sequence (DNA): TGCAGCGTTAACAGGGCAGAGACCCAGTACTTC. Translating it yields CSVNRAETQYF.